The T cell receptor (beta chain) under discussion was sequenced for a study of T cell repertoires in cytomegalovirus infection. Background on the study: From public TCR beta signatures came an indication of both CMV infection and matching HLA type. Study-level findings and limits: Frequencies of public TCR beta families were cumulated, and this identified carriers of CMV plus the relevant HLA. Ex vivo, HLA-C-restricted CMV-specific TCR beta clonotypes prevailed over the rest of the response.

TCRdb called the reads again in MiXCR, with one record for every CDR3 protein. The repertoire includes a few hundred thousand distinct CDR3 sequences, around 13% of them detected once, and 8.5% to 9% sits in the top ten. The V segment lost 5 bases and the J segment 4 bases; nucleotides outside the gene matches: 16. In germline, CDR1 is SGHTA, CDR2 FQGTGA. There are 18 residues in the CDR3. The table lists this clonotype with many counts. What it recognizes is unknown. The receptor was isolated from a human donor in good health (CMV status not recorded). Some clones in this sample may be carry-over from other donors' samples. The chain carries TRBV7-3 and TRBJ2-5, with TRBD1 identical over 10 bases. The sequenced sample was PBMCs. DNA for the CDR3: TGTGCCAGCAGCCCGACCTTATCCCCGGGACAGGGGAGAGAGACCCAGTACTTC. As protein: CASSPTLSPGQGRETQYF.